This T cell receptor beta chain was recovered during a study of shared clonotypes between healthy human individuals. Donors comprised only Caucasian adults living in Nashville, Tennessee. Both subsets, CD45RA+ naive and CD45RA-negative memory, were split from the CD4+ cells. Assay: immunoSEQ multiplex PCR; the TCRdb copy retains only in-frame clones and omits some. The repertoire holds hundreds of thousands of clones, with around two thirds as singletons. Germline-derived CDR1 and CDR2 are SGHRS and YFSETQ. The CDR3 spans 15 residues. With V trimmed by 4 bases and J by 0 bases, 5 bases remained unmatched.

The chain combines TRBV5-1 with TRBJ2-5; TRBD1 matches at 8 bases. The sequence was obtained from a woman aged 25-40 years in good health. Sequencing was performed on memory CD4+ T cells sorted from blood. The subset: CD45RA-negative fraction. CDR3 sequence reads: CASSATGANQETQYF. The CDR3 nucleotides read TGCGCCAGCAGCGCGACAGGGGCCAACCAAGAGACCCAGTACTTC.